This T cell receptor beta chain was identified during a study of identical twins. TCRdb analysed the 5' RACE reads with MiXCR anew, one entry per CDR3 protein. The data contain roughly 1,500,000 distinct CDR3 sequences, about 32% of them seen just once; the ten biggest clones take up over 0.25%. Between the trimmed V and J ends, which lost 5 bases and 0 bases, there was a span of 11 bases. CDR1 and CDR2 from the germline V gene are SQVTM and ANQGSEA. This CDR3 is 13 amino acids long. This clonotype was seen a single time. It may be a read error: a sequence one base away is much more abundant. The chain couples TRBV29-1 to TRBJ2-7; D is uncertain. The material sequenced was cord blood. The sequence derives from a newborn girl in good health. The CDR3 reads CSVCYVDSYEQYF. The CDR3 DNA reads TGCAGCGTTTGTTACGTTGACTCCTACGAGCAGTACTTC.